Listed here is a single T cell receptor (beta chain). The protocol was immunoSEQ multiplex PCR, while the TCRdb copy is restricted to in-frame clones and leaves out a portion. The data contain around 92,000 clones, around 92% of them singletons. The sample comes from a study of T cell changes during pregnancy in multiple sclerosis. CDR1 is MNHEY and CDR2 is SMNVEV in the germline V gene (reference sequence). J lost 1 base, V lost 1 base, and 5 bases had no gene match. The CDR3 is made up of 17 amino acids. The V gene is TRBV27, the J gene TRBJ2-4, with 9 nucleotides matching TRBD1. The clonotype was recovered from a female donor with multiple sclerosis, enrolled in a pregnancy study. Material: peripheral blood, obtained in the third trimester of pregnancy. The CDR3 DNA sequence: TGTGCCAGCAGTTTATACCCCGGGACAGGGGCCAAAAACATTCAGTACTTC. Encoded protein: CASSLYPGTGAKNIQYF.